The 13 T cell receptor beta chains reported below all come from one sample, sequenced in a study of T cell responses to AZD1222 COVID-19 vaccine. TCRdb's table, derived via immunoSEQ multiplex PCR, lists solely in-frame clones and lacks some. Among about 170,000 clones listed, approximately 90% were seen once. Sequences were derived from peripheral blood, sampled on day 0 of AZD1222 vaccination. Source of these receptors: an adult in good health.

The chain uses TRBV7-9 and TRBJ2-3; a possible D gene is TRBD1 (5 bases). Trimming cost V 5 bases and J 2 bases, with 14 bases left between them. Germline V gene lookup returns CDR1 SEHNR and CDR2 FQNEAQ (reference sequence). The CDR3 length is 15 residues. CDR3 in amino acids: CASSQGQGYTDTQYF. CDR3 DNA: TGTGCCAGCAGCCAAGGACAAGGGTACACAGATACGCAGTATTTT.

The gene calls are TRBV28 and TRBJ1-5; D is unclear. From germline, CDR1 is MDHEN and CDR2 SYDVKM. The CDR3 spans 14 residues. Trimming took 7 bases from V and 1 from J, leaving 11 bases between them. The CDR3 is CASIRGGSNQPQHF. DNA for the CDR3: TGTGCCAGCATCCGGGGAGGAAGCAATCAGCCCCAGCATTTT. The variable domain in full, with the rest retrieved from reference TRBV28 and TRBJ1-5, is DVKVTQSSRYLVKRTGEKVFLECVQDMDHENMFWYRQDPGLGLRLIYFSYDVKMKEKGDIPEGYSVSREKKERFSLILESASTNQTSMYLCASIRGGSNQPQHFGDGTRLSIL.

V is TRBV11-2 and J is TRBJ1-4; D remains unclear. V was cut by 3 bases and J by 2 bases, with 19 bases left in between. CDR1 and CDR2 (germline): SGHAT, FQNNGV. The CDR3 consists of 18 residues. The CDR3, as DNA: TGTGCCAGCAGCTTGGGGATGACGGGTCTAGCGACTAATGAAAAACTGTTTTTT. This encodes CASSLGMTGLATNEKLFF.

The J gene is TRBJ1-1, the V gene TRBV2; 8 nucleotides line up with TRBD1. The junction had 5 bases not matched to a gene; V was cut back by 7 bases and J by 1 base. CDR1 and CDR2 from the germline V gene are SNHLY and FYNNEI. The CDR3 runs 14 residues. CDR3 sequence (DNA): TGTGCCAGCACGATGGGACAGGAGAACACTGAAGCTTTCTTT. This codes for CASTMGQENTEAFF.

The chain couples TRBV5-5 to TRBJ1-6; weak D call: TRBD1 (6 bases). The CDR3 has 16 residues. V was pared by 0 bases and J by 7 bases, with 14 bases between. Per the germline V gene, CDR1 is SGHKS and CDR2 is YYEKEE (reference sequence). The CDR3 protein is CASSLGLGQGNSPLHF. As DNA, the CDR3 is TGTGCCAGCAGCTTGGGTCTGGGGCAGGGGAATTCACCCCTCCACTTT.

The chain combines TRBV10-3 with TRBJ2-7, with D perhaps matching TRBD2 (5 bases). The CDR3 consists of 15 residues. Per germline, CDR1 ENHRY and CDR2 SYGVKD. V was cut by 0 bases and J by 2 bases, with 11 bases left in between. CDR3 amino acids: CAISESDSATYEQYF. The CDR3 DNA follows: TGTGCCATCAGTGAGTCGGATAGCGCTACCTACGAGCAGTACTTC.

V usage is TRBV6-5 and J usage is TRBJ1-2; 9 nucleotides match TRBD1. Germline-derived CDR1 and CDR2 are MNHEY and SVGAGI. This CDR3 is built from 15 residues. V was clipped by 5 bases and J by 9 bases; unmatched bases: 13. The chain's CDR3 is CASSRLGQGPRSYTF. In nucleotides, the CDR3 is TGTGCCAGCAGTCGACTTGGACAGGGGCCTAGGAGCTACACCTTC.

This chain joins TRBV18 and TRBJ1-3, with unresolved D. CDR1 is KGHSH and CDR2 is LQKENI in the germline V gene. The CDR3 contains 17 residues. The V end was cut by 3 bases, the J end by 0 bases, with 15 bases between. The CDR3 region is CASSPQTRRSSGNTIYF. The CDR3 nucleotides are TGTGCCAGCTCACCGCAGACCCGCCGGAGCTCTGGAAACACCATATATTTT.

The chain carries TRBV7-2 and TRBJ2-5, with TRBD1 matching over 7 bases. J lost 5 bases, V lost 1 base, and 4 bases had no gene match. The CDR3 has 14 residues. Germline assignment: CDR1 SGHTA and CDR2 FQGNSA. Here the CDR3 reads CASSLEGAGETQYF. For the CDR3, the DNA is TGTGCCAGCAGCTTAGAGGGGGCCGGGGAGACCCAGTACTTC.

This clone was recorded once. This chain joins TRBV7-8 and TRBJ1-3; 8 nucleotides line up with TRBD1. Germline lookup yields CDR1 SGHVS and CDR2 FQNEAQ. The CDR3 contains 17 residues. The trim removed 5 bases at V and 2 bases at J, leaving 11 bases unmatched. CDR3 residues: CASSETQGAITGNTIYF. CDR3 bases: TGTGCCAGCAGCGAGACCCAGGGGGCAATCACTGGAAACACCATATATTTT.

The chain is built from TRBV29-1 and TRBJ2-7, with D possibly matching TRBD2 (5 bases). Trimming shortened V by 1 base and J by 7 bases, and 11 bases separated the two germline ends. The CDR3 is 12 residues long. CDR1 and CDR2 from the germline V gene are SQVTM and ANQGSEA. The CDR3: CSVEGTTGEQYF. The CDR3, as DNA: TGCAGCGTTGAAGGGACGACGGGAGAGCAGTACTTC.

The rearrangement links TRBV11-2 to TRBJ2-7; no firm D call. This CDR3 has 16 residues. The V gene lost 0 bases and the J gene lost 0 bases, with 12 bases spanning the gap. In germline, CDR1 is SGHAT, CDR2 FQNNGV. This CDR3 is CASSLEPALSSYEQYF. CDR3 bases: TGTGCCAGCAGCTTAGAACCAGCGTTGAGCTCCTACGAGCAGTACTTC. Supplemented by reference TRBV11-2 and TRBJ2-7, the full variable domain reads EAGVAQSPRYKIIEKRQSVAFWCNPISGHATLYWYQQILGQGPKLLIQFQNNGVVDDSQLPKDRFSAERLKGVDSTLKIQPAKLEDSAVYLCASSLEPALSSYEQYFGPGTRLTVT.

The V and J genes are TRBV5-6 and TRBJ2-7; 10 nucleotides match TRBD1. V was pared by 4 bases and J by 0 bases, with 7 bases of the junction left unmatched. Germline V lookup: CDR1 SGHDT, CDR2 YYEEEE. CDR3 length: 16 amino acids. CDR3 bases: TGTGCCAGCAGCCGTACCGGGACAGGGGTCTCCTACGAGCAGTACTTC. It codes for CASSRTGTGVSYEQYF.